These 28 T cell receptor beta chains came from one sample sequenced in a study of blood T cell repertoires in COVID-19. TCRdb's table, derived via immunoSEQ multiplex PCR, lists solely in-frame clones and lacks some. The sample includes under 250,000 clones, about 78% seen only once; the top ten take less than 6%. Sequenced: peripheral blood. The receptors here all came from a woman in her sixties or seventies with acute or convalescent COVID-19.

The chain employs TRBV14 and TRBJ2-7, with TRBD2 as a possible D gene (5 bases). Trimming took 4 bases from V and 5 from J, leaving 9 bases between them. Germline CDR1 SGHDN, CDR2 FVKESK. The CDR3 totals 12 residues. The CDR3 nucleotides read TGTGCCAGCAGCCCCCTCGGGGACGAGCAGTACTTC. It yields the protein CASSPLGDEQYF.

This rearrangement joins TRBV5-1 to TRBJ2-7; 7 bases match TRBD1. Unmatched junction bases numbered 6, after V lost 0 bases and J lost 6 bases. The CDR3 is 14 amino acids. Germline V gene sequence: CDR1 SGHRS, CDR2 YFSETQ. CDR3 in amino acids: CASSLATGAGEQYF. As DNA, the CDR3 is TGCGCCAGCAGCTTGGCTACAGGGGCCGGCGAGCAGTACTTC.

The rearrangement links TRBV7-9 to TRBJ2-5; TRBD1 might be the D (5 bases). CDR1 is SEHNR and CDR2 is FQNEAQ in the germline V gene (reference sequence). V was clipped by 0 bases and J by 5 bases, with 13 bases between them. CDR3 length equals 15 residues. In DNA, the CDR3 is TGTGCCAGCAGCTTAGCCCAGGGTCCCCGGGAGACCCAGTACTTC. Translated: CASSLAQGPRETQYF.

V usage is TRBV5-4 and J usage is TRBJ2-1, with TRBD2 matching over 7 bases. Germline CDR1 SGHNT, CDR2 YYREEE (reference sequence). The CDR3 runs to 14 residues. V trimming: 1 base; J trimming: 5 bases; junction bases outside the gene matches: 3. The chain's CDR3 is CASSLLSGNNEQFF. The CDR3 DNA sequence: TGTGCCAGCAGCTTGTTGAGCGGGAACAATGAGCAGTTCTTC.

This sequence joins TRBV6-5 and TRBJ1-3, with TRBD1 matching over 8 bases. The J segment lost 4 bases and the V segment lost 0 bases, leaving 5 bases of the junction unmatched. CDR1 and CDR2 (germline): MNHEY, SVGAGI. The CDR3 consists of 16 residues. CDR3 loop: CASSYSTGTGGNTIYF. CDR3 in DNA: TGTGCCAGCAGTTACTCGACGGGGACAGGAGGAAACACCATATATTTT.

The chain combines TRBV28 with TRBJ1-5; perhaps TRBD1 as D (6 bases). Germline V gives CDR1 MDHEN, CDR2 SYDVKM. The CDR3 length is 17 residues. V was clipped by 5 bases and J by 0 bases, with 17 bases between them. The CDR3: CASSHQTGSYSNQPQHF. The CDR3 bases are TGTGCCAGCAGTCATCAAACAGGGAGTTATAGCAATCAGCCCCAGCATTTT. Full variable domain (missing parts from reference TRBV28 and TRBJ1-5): DVKVTQSSRYLVKRTGEKVFLECVQDMDHENMFWYRQDPGLGLRLIYFSYDVKMKEKGDIPEGYSVSREKKERFSLILESASTNQTSMYLCASSHQTGSYSNQPQHFGDGTRLSIL.

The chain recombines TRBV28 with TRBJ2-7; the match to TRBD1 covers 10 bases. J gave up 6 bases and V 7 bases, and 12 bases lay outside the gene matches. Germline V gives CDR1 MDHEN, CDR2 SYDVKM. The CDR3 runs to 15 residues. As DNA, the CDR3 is TGTGCCAGCACCCGCCGGGACAGGGGATTTGGCGAGCAGTACTTC. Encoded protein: CASTRRDRGFGEQYF.

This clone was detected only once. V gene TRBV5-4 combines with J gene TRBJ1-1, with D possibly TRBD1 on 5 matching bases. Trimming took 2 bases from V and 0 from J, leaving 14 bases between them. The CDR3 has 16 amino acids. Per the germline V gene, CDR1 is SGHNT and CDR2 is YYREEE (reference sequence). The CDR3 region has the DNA TGTGCCAGCAGCTTAGGGGCTGGATTTCTGAACACTGAAGCTTTCTTT. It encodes CASSLGAGFLNTEAFF.

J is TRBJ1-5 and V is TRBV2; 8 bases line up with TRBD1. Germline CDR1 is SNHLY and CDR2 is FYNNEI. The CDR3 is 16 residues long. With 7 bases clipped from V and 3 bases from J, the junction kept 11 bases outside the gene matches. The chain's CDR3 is CASMGQVQTNNQPQHF. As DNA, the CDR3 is TGTGCCAGCATGGGACAGGTCCAAACAAACAATCAGCCCCAGCATTTT.

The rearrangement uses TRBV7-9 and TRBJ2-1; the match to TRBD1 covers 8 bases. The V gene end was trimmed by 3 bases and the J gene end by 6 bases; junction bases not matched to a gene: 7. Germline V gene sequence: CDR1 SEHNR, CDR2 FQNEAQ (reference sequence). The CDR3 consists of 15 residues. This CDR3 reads CASSFFRGRSNEQFF. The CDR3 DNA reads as TGTGCCAGCAGCTTCTTCAGGGGGCGAAGCAATGAGCAGTTCTTC.

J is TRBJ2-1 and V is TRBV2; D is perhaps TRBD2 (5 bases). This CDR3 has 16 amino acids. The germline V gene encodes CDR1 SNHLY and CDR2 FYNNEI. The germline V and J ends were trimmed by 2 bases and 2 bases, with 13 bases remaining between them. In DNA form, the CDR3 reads TGTGCCAGCAGTGAATTTGCGCCAGCGGCCTACAATGAGCAGTTCTTC. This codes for CASSEFAPAAYNEQFF.

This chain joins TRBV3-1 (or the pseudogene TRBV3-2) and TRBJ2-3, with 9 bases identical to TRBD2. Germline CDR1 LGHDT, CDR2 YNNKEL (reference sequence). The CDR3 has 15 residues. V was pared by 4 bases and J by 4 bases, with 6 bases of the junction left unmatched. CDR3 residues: CASSRVAGVADTQYF. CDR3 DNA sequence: TGTGCCAGCAGCCGAGTAGCGGGAGTTGCAGATACGCAGTATTTT.

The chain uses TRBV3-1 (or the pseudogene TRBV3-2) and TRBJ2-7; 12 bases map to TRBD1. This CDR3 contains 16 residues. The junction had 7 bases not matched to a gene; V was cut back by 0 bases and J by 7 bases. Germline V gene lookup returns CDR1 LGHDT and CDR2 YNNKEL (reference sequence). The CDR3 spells CASSQEGGTGGGEQYF. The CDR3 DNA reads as TGTGCCAGCAGCCAAGAAGGGGGGACAGGGGGCGGTGAGCAGTACTTC.

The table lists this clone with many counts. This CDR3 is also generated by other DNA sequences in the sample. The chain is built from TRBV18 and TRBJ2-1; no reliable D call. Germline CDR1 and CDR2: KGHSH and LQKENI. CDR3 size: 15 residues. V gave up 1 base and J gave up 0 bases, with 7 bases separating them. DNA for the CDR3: TGTGCCAGCTCACCACTCCCCAGCTCCTACAATGAGCAGTTCTTC. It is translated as CASSPLPSSYNEQFF.

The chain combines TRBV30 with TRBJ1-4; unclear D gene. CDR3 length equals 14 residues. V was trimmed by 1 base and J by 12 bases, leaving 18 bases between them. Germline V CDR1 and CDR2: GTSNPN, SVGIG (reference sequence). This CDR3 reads CAWSDPPGRGELFF. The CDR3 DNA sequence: TGTGCCTGGAGTGACCCCCCAGGTCGCGGGGAACTGTTTTTT. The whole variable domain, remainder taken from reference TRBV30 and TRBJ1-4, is SQTIHQWPATLVQPVGSPLSLECTVEGTSNPNLYWYRQAAGRGLQLLFYSVGIGQISSEVPQNLSASRPQDRQFILSSKKLLLSDSGFYLCAWSDPPGRGELFFGSGTQLSVL.

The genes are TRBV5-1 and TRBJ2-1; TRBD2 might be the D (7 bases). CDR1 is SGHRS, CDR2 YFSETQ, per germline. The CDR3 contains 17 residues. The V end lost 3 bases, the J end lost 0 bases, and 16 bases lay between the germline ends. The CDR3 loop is CASSWGGGPSSYNEQFF. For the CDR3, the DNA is TGCGCCAGCAGCTGGGGGGGCGGCCCGAGCTCCTACAATGAGCAGTTCTTC.

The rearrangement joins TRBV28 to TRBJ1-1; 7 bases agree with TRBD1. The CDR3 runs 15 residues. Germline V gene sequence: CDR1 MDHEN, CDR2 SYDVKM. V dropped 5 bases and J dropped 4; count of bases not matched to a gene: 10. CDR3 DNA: TGTGCCAGCAGTAGAACGACAGGGTGGGGCACTGAAGCTTTCTTT. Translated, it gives CASSRTTGWGTEAFF. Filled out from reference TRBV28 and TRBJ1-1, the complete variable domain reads DVKVTQSSRYLVKRTGEKVFLECVQDMDHENMFWYRQDPGLGLRLIYFSYDVKMKEKGDIPEGYSVSREKKERFSLILESASTNQTSMYLCASSRTTGWGTEAFFGQGTRLTVV.

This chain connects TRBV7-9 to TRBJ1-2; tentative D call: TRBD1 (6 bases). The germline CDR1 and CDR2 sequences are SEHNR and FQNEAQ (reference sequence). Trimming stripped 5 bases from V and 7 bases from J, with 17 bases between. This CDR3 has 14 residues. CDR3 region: CASSPTGQSAGYTF. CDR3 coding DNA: TGTGCCAGCAGCCCGACCGGACAGAGTGCTGGCTACACCTTC.

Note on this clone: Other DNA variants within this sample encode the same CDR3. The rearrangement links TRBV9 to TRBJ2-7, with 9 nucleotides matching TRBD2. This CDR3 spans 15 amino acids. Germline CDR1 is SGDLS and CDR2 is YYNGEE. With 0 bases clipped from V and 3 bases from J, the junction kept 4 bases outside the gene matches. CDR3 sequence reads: CASSVAPTSGYEQYF. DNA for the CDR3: TGTGCCAGCAGCGTAGCTCCGACTAGCGGCTACGAGCAGTACTTC.

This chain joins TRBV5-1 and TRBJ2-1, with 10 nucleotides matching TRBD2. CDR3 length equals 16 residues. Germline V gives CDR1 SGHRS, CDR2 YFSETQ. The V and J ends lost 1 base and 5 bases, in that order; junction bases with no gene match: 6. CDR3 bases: TGCGCCAGCAGCTTGACAGGGCTAGCGGGGGACAATGAGCAGTTCTTC. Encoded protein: CASSLTGLAGDNEQFF.

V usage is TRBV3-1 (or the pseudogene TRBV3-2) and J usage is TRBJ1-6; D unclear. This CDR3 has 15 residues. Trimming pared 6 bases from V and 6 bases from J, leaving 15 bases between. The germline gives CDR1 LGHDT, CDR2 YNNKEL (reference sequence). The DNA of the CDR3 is TGTGCCAGCAGTGAGGGTACAGTCGCTAATTCACCCCTCCACTTT. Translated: CASSEGTVANSPLHF.

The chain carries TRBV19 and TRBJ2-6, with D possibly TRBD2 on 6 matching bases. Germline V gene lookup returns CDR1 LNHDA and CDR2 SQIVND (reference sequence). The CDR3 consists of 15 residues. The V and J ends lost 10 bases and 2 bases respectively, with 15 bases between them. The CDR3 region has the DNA TGTGCCACCGCACCGTGGGGGGCTGGGGCCAACGTCCTGACTTTC. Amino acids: CATAPWGAGANVLTF.

In nucleotides, the CDR3 is TGTGCCAGCAGCTGGAGGCGACTAGTCAATGAGCAGTTCTTC. This codes for CASSWRRLVNEQFF. This chain joins TRBV5-6 and TRBJ2-1, with D perhaps TRBD2 (6 bases). Germline CDR1 SGHDT, CDR2 YYEEEE. This CDR3 contains 14 residues. V shed 3 bases and J shed 6 bases, with 13 bases lying between them.

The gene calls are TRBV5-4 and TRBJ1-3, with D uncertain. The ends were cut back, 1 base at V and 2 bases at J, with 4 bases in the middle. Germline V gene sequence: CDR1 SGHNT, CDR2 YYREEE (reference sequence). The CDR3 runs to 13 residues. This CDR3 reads CASSLYTGNTIYF. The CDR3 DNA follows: TGTGCCAGCAGCTTGTATACTGGAAACACCATATATTTT.

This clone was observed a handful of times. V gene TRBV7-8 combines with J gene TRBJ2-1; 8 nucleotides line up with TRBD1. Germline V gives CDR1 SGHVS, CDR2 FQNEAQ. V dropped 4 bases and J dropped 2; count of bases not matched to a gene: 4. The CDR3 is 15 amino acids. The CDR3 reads CASSSQGATYNEQFF. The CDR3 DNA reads TGTGCCAGCAGCTCGCAGGGGGCGACCTACAATGAGCAGTTCTTC.

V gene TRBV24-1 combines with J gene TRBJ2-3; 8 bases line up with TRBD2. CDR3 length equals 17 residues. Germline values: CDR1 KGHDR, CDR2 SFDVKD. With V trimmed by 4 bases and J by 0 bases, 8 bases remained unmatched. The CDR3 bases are TGTGCCACCAGTGACTGGGCCCCTAGCGGGAGCACAGATACGCAGTATTTT. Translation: CATSDWAPSGSTDTQYF.

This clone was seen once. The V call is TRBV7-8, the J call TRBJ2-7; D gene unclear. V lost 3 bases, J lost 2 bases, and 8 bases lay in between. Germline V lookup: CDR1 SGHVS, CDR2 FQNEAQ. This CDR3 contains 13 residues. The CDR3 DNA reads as TGTGCCAGCAGCTTCCCAACAACCTACGAGCAGTACTTC. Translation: CASSFPTTYEQYF.

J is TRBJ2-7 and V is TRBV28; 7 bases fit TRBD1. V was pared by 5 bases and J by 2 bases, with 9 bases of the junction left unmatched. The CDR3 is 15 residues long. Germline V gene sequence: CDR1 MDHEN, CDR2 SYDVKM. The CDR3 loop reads CASSPGTAKTYEQYF. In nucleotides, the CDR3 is TGTGCCAGCAGTCCGGGGACAGCAAAAACCTACGAGCAGTACTTC.